This TCR beta chain was retrieved from a study of a mutant IDH1 vaccine in newly diagnosed glioma. On the study more broadly: Vaccination began 4-6 weeks post radiotherapy alone, or with temozolomide cycles. Findings of the study overall: Across multiple MHC alleles, 90% to 95% of patients had vaccine-induced responses.

Points on this clone: No antigen is known for it.

TCRdb keeps only in-frame clones here, not all; method: immunoSEQ multiplex PCR. The sample has about 58,000 clones, more than 80% seen once; the top ten hold roughly 5%. The time point denotes: week 35, safety follow-up. In the vaccine, a single dose held 300 ug of the mutant IDH1 20-mer peptide, along with topical imiquimod. Vaccination of patients was performed eight times, in weeks 1, 3, 5, 7, 11, 15, 19 and 23. The source of this sequence is a man aged 35-49 years with glioma. The starting material was PBMCs, obtained from a glioma patient whose treatment included an IDH1 peptide vaccine.

The CDR3 nucleotides are TGTGCCAGCAGTTACACTCAGGGATCCCCTGGCTACACCTTC. Its translation is CASSYTQGSPGYTF. The chain combines TRBV6-5 with TRBJ1-2; weak D call: TRBD1 (5 bases). CDR3 length equals 14 residues. Germline V lookup: CDR1 MNHEY, CDR2 SVGAGI. V lost 2 bases and J lost 7, with 14 bases in between.